This is a list of T cell receptor beta chains from one sample in a study of control samples from healthy donors and cancer patients. The table came from immunoSEQ multiplex PCR; TCRdb's copy has only in-frame clones and leaves some out. The sample lists 70,000 to 90,000 clones, 94% occurring once. Sequencing was carried out using blood. These receptors were obtained from a young woman in good health. CDR3s include the opening cysteine and the closing phenylalanine or tryptophan. D genes are given only for firm matches. The listing skips clone size in some rows; elsewhere it reads once, few, many or a size class.

-	TRBV12-3/TRBV12-4	-	TRBJ1-2	TGTGCCAGCAGCTACAGGGACCGCTATGGCTACACCTTC	CASSYRDRYGYTF
-	TRBV5-1	-	TRBJ2-4	TGCGCCAGCAGCTTCTGGGGAGCCAAAAACATTCAGTACTTC	CASSFWGAKNIQYF
TRBD1	TRBV4-1	-	TRBJ2-1	TGCGCCAGCAGCCGGACCGGGACAGGGGCAAATGAGCAGTTCTTC	CASSRTGTGANEQFF
TRBD1	TRBV2	-	TRBJ2-5	TGTGCCAGCAAGGGACAGGGGTCCCTCAGGGCGGAGACCCAGTACTTC	CASKGQGSLRAETQYF
-	TRBV12-3/TRBV12-4	once	TRBJ2-7	TGTGCCAGCAGCTCATCCCCCTACGAGCAGTACTTC	CASSSSPYEQYF
-	TRBV4-1	-	TRBJ2-7	TGCGCCAGCAGCCAAGATCTTAGTGATTCCTACGAGCAGTACTTC	CASSQDLSDSYEQYF
-	TRBV4-2	-	TRBJ2-3	TGTGCCAGCAGCGATAAAGCGCGGACCACAGATACGCAGTATTTT	CASSDKARTTDTQYF
-	TRBV24-1	-	TRBJ2-3	TGTGCCACCAGTGACCAAGAGACTTTCACAGATACGCAGTATTTT	CATSDQETFTDTQYF
-	TRBV28	-	TRBJ1-4	TGTGCCAGCAGTTTACTGGTTGAAAAACTGTTTTTT	CASSLLVEKLFF
-	TRBV15	-	TRBJ2-4	TGTGCCACCAGCAGAGATCAGGTGGGGTCGAAAAACATTCAGTACTTC	CATSRDQVGSKNIQYF
TRBD2	TRBV10-3	-	TRBJ2-2	TGTGCCATGGGGGGGATCAACACCGGGGAGCTGTTTTTT	CAMGGINTGELFF
-	TRBV4-1	-	TRBJ2-7	TGCGCCAGCAGCTCAAACTACGAGCAGTACTTC	CASSSNYEQYF
-	TRBV14	-	TRBJ1-1	TGTGCCAGCAGCCTTTGGACAGCGAACACTGAAGCTTTCTTT	CASSLWTANTEAFF
TRBD1	TRBV27	-	TRBJ1-6	TGTGCCAGCAGTTCACCTACCGGGACAGGGGATTCACCCCTCCACTTT	CASSSPTGTGDSPLHF
-	TRBV11-2	-	TRBJ1-3	TGTGCCAGCAGCTCAGTAAGAGGATTGGACTCTCCTGGAAACACCATATATTTT	CASSSVRGLDSPGNTIYF
TRBD2	TRBV7-2	-	TRBJ2-7	TGTGCCAGCAGCTCAATAGCGGGAGGGGCCTACGAGCAGTACTTC	CASSSIAGGAYEQYF
-	TRBV5-4	-	TRBJ1-3	TGTGCCAGCAGCCCCGAGGGGGGTAATAGGGCCGGAAACACCATATATTTT	CASSPEGGNRAGNTIYF
-	TRBV4-1	-	TRBJ1-3	TGCGCCAGCAGCCAAGATGAGCGCAGCTCTGGAAACACCATATATTTT	CASSQDERSSGNTIYF
TRBD1	TRBV28	-	TRBJ1-1	TGTGCCAGCAGTTTAAACAGGGGTGCTTTCTTT	CASSLNRGAFF
-	TRBV6-5	-	TRBJ2-1	TGTGCCAGCAGACCATCCGGGACAAATGAGCAGTTCTTC	CASRPSGTNEQFF
-	TRBV14	-	TRBJ1-1	TGTGCCAGCAGCCGACTGATGACAGCTCTGAACACTGAAGCTTTCTTT	CASSRLMTALNTEAFF
TRBD2	TRBV27	-	TRBJ2-7	TGTGCCAGCAGTTCGACTCCAGCGGGAGGAAACGAGCAGTACTTC	CASSSTPAGGNEQYF
-	TRBV27	-	TRBJ1-6	TGTGCTTCAAAAACCTACAGGGAGGCGAATTCACCCCTCCACTTT	CASKTYREANSPLHF
-	TRBV20-1	-	TRBJ2-5	TGCAGTGCCCTAGAGACCCAGTACTTC	CSALETQYF
-	TRBV3-1/TRBV3-2	-	TRBJ1-2	TGTGCCAGCAGCCAAAACAGGGCGCATGGCTACACCTTC	CASSQNRAHGYTF
-	TRBV6-4	-	TRBJ1-2	TGTGCCAGCAGTGACTCAAAGGACAGCCCTTTCTATGGCTACACCTTC	CASSDSKDSPFYGYTF
-	TRBV20-1	-	TRBJ1-3	TGCAGTGCTAGGGCGACGAACACCATATATTTT	CSARATNTIYF
-	TRBV2	-	TRBJ1-3	TGTGCTCCTGGGACGTCGGGAAACACCATATATTTT	CAPGTSGNTIYF
-	TRBV28	-	TRBJ2-2	TGTGCCAGCAGCTTCTTCGGCTTAACGTTCGGGGAGCTGTTTTTT	CASSFFGLTFGELFF
-	TRBV27	-	TRBJ1-5	TGTGCCAGCAGTTTATCGGGCCATCAGCCCCAGCATTTT	CASSLSGHQPQHF
TRBD2	TRBV27	-	TRBJ2-3	TGTGCCAGCAGGCCCAGCGGGAGCCACACAGATACGCAGTATTTT	CASRPSGSHTDTQYF
-	TRBV19	-	TRBJ1-4	TGTGCCAGTAGTAGCTCGGCACCCAAGGATGAAAAACTGTTTTTT	CASSSSAPKDEKLFF
-	TRBV6-5	-	TRBJ2-1	TGTGCCAGCAAACAGGGGAGGGGGCTAAATGAGCAGTTCTTC	CASKQGRGLNEQFF
TRBD1	TRBV6-5	-	TRBJ2-2	TGTGCCAGCAGACACACAGGGGGCCGGGAGCTGTTTTTT	CASRHTGGRELFF
TRBD2	TRBV5-1	-	TRBJ2-1	TGCGCCAGCAGCTACCCCGGGACTAGCGGGGGGGCATCCTACAATGAGCAGTTCTTC	CASSYPGTSGGASYNEQFF
-	TRBV6-5	-	TRBJ1-2	TGTGCCAGCAGTTCCCCCAGCAGTCGCTATGGCTACACCTTC	CASSSPSSRYGYTF
TRBD1	TRBV4-3	once	TRBJ1-4	TGCCCCAGGGGGAGGCAGGGAGCAACTAATGAAAAACTGTTTTTT	CPRGRQGATNEKLFF
TRBD1	TRBV2	-	TRBJ2-7	TGTGCCAGCAGTTTGACAGGGGGAACCTACGAGCAGTACTTC	CASSLTGGTYEQYF
TRBD1	TRBV7-8	-	TRBJ2-5	TGTGCCAGCAGCCCCAGGGGGGACAGGGGACAAGAGACCCAGTACTTC	CASSPRGDRGQETQYF
-	TRBV6-6	-	TRBJ1-6	TGTGCCAGCAGTACCCAGGGGATTCGAAATTCACCCCTCCACTTT	CASSTQGIRNSPLHF
-	TRBV5-1	-	TRBJ1-4	TGCGCCAGCAGCCCTCGGCTGACAACTAATGAAAAACTGTTTTTT	CASSPRLTTNEKLFF
TRBD1	TRBV19	-	TRBJ1-3	TGTGCCAGTAGAAGGCAGGGGGCTGCGAGTGGAAACACCATATATTTT	CASRRQGAASGNTIYF
TRBD2	TRBV6-5	few	TRBJ2-1	TGTGCCAGCATTCCGACTAGCGGGAGCGGAAATGAGCAGTTCTTC	CASIPTSGSGNEQFF
-	TRBV14	-	TRBJ2-1	TGTGCCAGCAGCGAAAATAGAGTGAGCAATGAGCAGTTCTTC	CASSENRVSNEQFF
-	TRBV3-1/TRBV3-2	-	TRBJ1-1	TGTGCCAGCAGCCAGTTGAACACTGAAGCTTTCTTT	CASSQLNTEAFF
-	TRBV18	-	TRBJ1-5	TGTGCCAGCTCACCACCCGGCCACAGAGACAATCAGCCCCAGCATTTT	CASSPPGHRDNQPQHF
-	TRBV9	-	TRBJ1-1	TGTGCCAGCAGCGCCCAAGGCGGGGGCACTGAAGCTTTCTTT	CASSAQGGGTEAFF
-	TRBV7-6	-	TRBJ2-2	TGTGCCAGCAGCCTGGCCACGGACGGGGAGCTGTTTTTT	CASSLATDGELFF
TRBD1	TRBV5-1	-	TRBJ1-4	TGCGCCAGCAGCCAAACCCGGACAGGGGGTAATGAAAAACTGTTTTTT	CASSQTRTGGNEKLFF
-	TRBV6-5	-	TRBJ2-4	TGTGCCAGCAGTTACAGGAACCCCGGGCAAAACATTCAGTACTTC	CASSYRNPGQNIQYF
-	TRBV27	-	TRBJ2-2	TGTGCCAGCAGTTTATACAGGGGAGGCACCGGGGAGCTGTTTTTT	CASSLYRGGTGELFF
TRBD1	TRBV10-3	-	TRBJ1-2	TGTGCCACAGTACAGGGGGAGTCTAACTATGGCTACACCTTC	CATVQGESNYGYTF
-	TRBV12-3/TRBV12-4	-	TRBJ1-6	TGTGCCAGCAGTTTTTCGGGGAATTCACCCCTCCACTTT	CASSFSGNSPLHF
TRBD1	TRBV6-5	-	TRBJ2-7	TGTGCCAGCAGTTACGAGCGACAGGGCTACGAGCAGTACTTC	CASSYERQGYEQYF
TRBD1	TRBV19	-	TRBJ2-2	TGTGCCAGTAGTATAGGTCGGGTTTTACTTACAGGGGGCGAGACGAACACCGGGGAGCTGTTTTTT	CASSIGRVLLTGGETNTGELFF
TRBD1	TRBV24-1	-	TRBJ2-2	TGTGCCACCAGTCGACAGGGGAAGAACACCGGGGAGCTGTTTTTT	CATSRQGKNTGELFF
-	TRBV29-1	-	TRBJ1-1	TGCAGCGTTGAGGATCAGGGCAAAGCTTTCTTT	CSVEDQGKAFF
-	TRBV28	-	TRBJ2-2	TGTGCCAGCACCGTTACTAGGACAGCTTGGAACACCGGGGAGCTGTTTTTT	CASTVTRTAWNTGELFF
TRBD2	TRBV11-3	-	TRBJ2-7	TGTGCCAGCAGCTTAAGCGGGACTGGAAGCTCCTACGAGCAGTACTTC	CASSLSGTGSSYEQYF
-	TRBV9	-	TRBJ2-7	TGTGCCAGCAGCGTAGCTACAGGACCCTTCGAGCAGTACTTC	CASSVATGPFEQYF